The TCR beta chain under discussion was sequenced for a study of PD-1 blockade in mismatch repair-deficient tumors. Study-level background: Patients had approximately 12 mismatch repair-deficient cancer types, all previously treated and progressing.

Findings of the study overall: Tumor-resident clones, often undetectable pretreatment in blood, expanded then contracted after pembrolizumab.

Mismatch repair deficiency was confirmed in all patients, by PCR or immunohistochemistry. Here immunoSEQ multiplex PCR was the method, and the copy in TCRdb shows in-frame clones only, minus some. This table has roughly 70,000 clones, 70% to 85% appearing once. Comments on this clone: The antigen is unknown.

Germline values: CDR1 SQVTM, CDR2 ANQGSEA. V shed 5 bases and J 0 bases; nucleotides not matched to a gene: 3. The CDR3 contains 13 residues. This receptor was taken from an adult with mismatch repair-deficient cancer. The sequenced sample was peripheral blood, obtained 2 weeks after starting pembrolizumab. The chain links TRBV29-1 to TRBJ1-1; 7 positions agree with TRBD1. CDR3 sequence: CSVRGQMNTEAFF. The CDR3 DNA reads TGCAGCGTTCGGGGACAGATGAACACTGAAGCTTTCTTT.